This TCR beta chain came from a study of control samples from healthy donors and cancer patients. Libraries were prepared by immunoSEQ multiplex PCR; TCRdb keeps only in-frame clonotypes and omits some of them. The sample contains roughly 63,000 clones, roughly nine tenths of which appear only once. Trimming shortened V by 6 bases and J by 1 base, and 13 bases separated the two germline ends. Germline CDR1 and CDR2: LNHDA and SQIVND (reference sequence). The CDR3 loop spans 15 amino acids. Specimen: PBMCs. This sequence was found in a middle-aged man with colorectal cancer. The chain recombines TRBV19 with TRBJ1-5, with D uncertain. The CDR3 is CASRLTPRSNQPQHF. The CDR3 DNA reads TGTGCCAGTAGACTCACACCTAGAAGCAATCAGCCCCAGCATTTT.